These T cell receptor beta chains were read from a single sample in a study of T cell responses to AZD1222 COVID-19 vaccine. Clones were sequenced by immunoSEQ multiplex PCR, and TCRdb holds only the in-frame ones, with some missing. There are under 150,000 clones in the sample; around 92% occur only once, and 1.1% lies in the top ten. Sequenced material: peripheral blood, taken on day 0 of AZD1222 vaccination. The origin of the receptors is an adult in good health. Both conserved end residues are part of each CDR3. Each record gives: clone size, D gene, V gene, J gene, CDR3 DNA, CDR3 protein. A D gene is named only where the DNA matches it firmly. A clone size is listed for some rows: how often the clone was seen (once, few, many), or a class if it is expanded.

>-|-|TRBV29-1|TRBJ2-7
TGCAGCGCTCGTCCCCGCCTCTACGGCGAGCAGTACTTC
CSARPRLYGEQYF
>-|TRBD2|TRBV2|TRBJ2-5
TGTGCCAGCAGTGCGCATTTAGCAGCGGGAGAAGAGACCCAGTACTTC
CASSAHLAAGEETQYF
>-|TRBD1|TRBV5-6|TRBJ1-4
TGTGCCAGCAGCACGACAGGGGCAACTAATGAAAAACTGTTTTTT
CASSTTGATNEKLFF
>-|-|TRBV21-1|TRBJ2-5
TGTGCCAGCATAGCCGGACAGGGACGGGAGACCCAGTACTTC
CASIAGQGRETQYF
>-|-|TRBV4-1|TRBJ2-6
TGCGCCAGCAGCCAAGGTCCCCGAGTCAAGGCTGGGGCCAACGTCCTGACTTTC
CASSQGPRVKAGANVLTF
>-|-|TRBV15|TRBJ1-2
TGTGCCACCAGCAGAGATTTGGGATATGGCTACACCTTC
CATSRDLGYGYTF
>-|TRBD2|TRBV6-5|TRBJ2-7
TGTGCCAGCATGAGCGGGGAGACCGCCTACGAGCAGTACTTC
CASMSGETAYEQYF
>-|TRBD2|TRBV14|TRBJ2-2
TGTGCCAGCAGCCAAGGTGGAAGCGGGGTCACCGGGGAGCTGTTTTTT
CASSQGGSGVTGELFF
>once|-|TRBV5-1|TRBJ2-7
TGCGCCAGCAGCCTCCGTGTGGGAGCCATTAGCTCCTACGAGCAGTACTTC
CASSLRVGAISSYEQYF
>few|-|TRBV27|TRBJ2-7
TGTGCCAGCAGTTTAAACCGGGCCCCACACGCCTACGAGCAGTACTTC
CASSLNRAPHAYEQYF